The rows below give T cell receptor beta chains drawn from one sample of a study of T-cell memory formation after mild COVID-19. TCRdb independently ran MiXCR on the 5' RACE reads; one entry per CDR3 protein. Of 150,000 to 200,000 distinct CDR3 sequences listed, 16% are singletons. The sample consisted of PBMCs or a T cell subset sorted from them (not recorded which). The origin of the receptors is an adult woman who had mild COVID-19 (a few samples of this study predate the infection). Cell type and time point are not known. CDR3s include the opening cysteine and the closing phenylalanine or tryptophan. The order of the fields is V gene, J gene, CDR3 protein.

TRBV5-1	TRBJ2-2	CASSPRDGNTGELFF
TRBV7-8	TRBJ2-3	CASTQGGTDTQYF
TRBV12-3/TRBV12-4	TRBJ1-1	CASSFGSSGNTEAFF
TRBV12-3/TRBV12-4	TRBJ1-4	CASSWGRRNEKLFF
TRBV5-1	TRBJ2-5	CASGGGERRTQYF
TRBV20-1	TRBJ1-2	CSARDRAGSGYGYTF
TRBV7-9	TRBJ2-3	CATTPYGGPTDTQYF
TRBV29-1	TRBJ2-3	CSFFGAGGADTQYF
TRBV5-1	TRBJ2-7	CASKGEYEQYF
TRBV5-1	TRBJ2-7	CASSRDPVAYEQYF
TRBV5-1	TRBJ2-3	CASSLSGLAADTQYF
TRBV30	TRBJ1-2	CAWNLNREDNTF
TRBV7-3	TRBJ1-1	CASSSQMGTEAFF
TRBV12-3/TRBV12-4	TRBJ2-1	CASRVGLAGGPSYNEQFF
TRBV20-1	TRBJ1-3	CSASPEGFAGNTIYF
TRBV20-1	TRBJ2-2	CSASRGANTGELFF
TRBV5-1	TRBJ2-3	CASTGGDTQYF
TRBV11-2	TRBJ2-7	CASSLRGGSFSYEQYF
TRBV12-3/TRBV12-4	TRBJ2-1	CASSLVVAGRSYNEQFF
TRBV20-1	TRBJ1-1	CSAPGQGDTEAFF
TRBV24-1	TRBJ2-5	CATSDAGQNLETQYF
TRBV12-3/TRBV12-4	TRBJ2-3	CASSLGAEPTDTQYF
TRBV12-3/TRBV12-4	TRBJ2-7	CASRPGTGRYEQYF
TRBV12-3/TRBV12-4	TRBJ2-2	CASSSGTGFTGELFF
TRBV15	TRBJ2-5	CATTRGTLYQETQYF
TRBV20-1	TRBJ1-1	CSARDREGLGVEAFF
TRBV7-3	TRBJ2-3	CASSLVSGVTDTQYF
TRBV5-1	TRBJ2-7	CASSLAPGQGSYEQYF
TRBV5-1	TRBJ1-2	CASSLDGTVNYGYTF
TRBV4-2	TRBJ1-1	CASREDPGRVDTEAFF
TRBV11-2	TRBJ2-6	CASSFNRVDSGANVLTF
TRBV20-1	TRBJ2-2	CSARRQGRSTGELFF
TRBV4-1	TRBJ2-3	CASSRVQGNTDTQYF